This T cell receptor (beta chain) comes out of a study of T cells after yellow fever vaccination. Whole-study context: Researchers used SMART-Seq v4 Ultra Low Input to prepare fractions that had low cell numbers.

General observations from the study: Sorted repertoires could include abundant contaminating clonotypes from bulk cells. The study re-detected most primary-vaccination clones after the booster (around 96% CD4, roughly 85% CD8).

Points on this clonotype: The antigen is unknown.

The CDR3 runs to 17 residues. V lost 5 bases and J lost 4; bases outside the gene matches: 10. Germline V lookup: CDR1 MNHNS, CDR2 SASEGT. 5'RACE template switching generated TCR cDNA, adding a universal primer site and UMIs. TCRdb passed the 5' RACE reads through MiXCR, listing each CDR3 protein once. The sample consists of 300,000 to 350,000 distinct CDR3 sequences, 7% to 10% of them appearing once. This clonotype was obtained from a man aged 18 to 29 who received the YFV17D yellow fever vaccine. V and J are TRBV6-1 and TRBJ2-3, with 12 bases fitting TRBD2. The sample here was PBMCs, taken 35 to 50 days after the first yellow fever vaccination. CDR3 protein: CASSQPSGTSGPDTQYF. The CDR3 DNA is TGTGCCAGCAGTCAACCCTCCGGGACTAGCGGGCCAGATACGCAGTATTTT.